This T cell receptor beta chain was sequenced during a study of blood T cell repertoires in COVID-19. CDR3 length equals 14 residues. V shed 6 bases, J shed 10 bases, and the junction held 12 bases outside the gene matches. Germline CDR1 is SQVTM and CDR2 is ANQGSEA. Per the original methods: Reference gene primer amplification in the assay estimated nucleated cell counts. TCRdb's table, derived via immunoSEQ multiplex PCR, lists solely in-frame clones and lacks some. Clone size and the V and J calls come from that table; the DNA yielded D and trimming. Seen here are 40,000 to 50,000 clones, 80% to 90% observed once, and the top ten hold 6.2%.

The source is a human donor in a cohort sampled during active COVID-19. Sequenced input: peripheral blood. V is TRBV29-1 and J is TRBJ1-1; 12 nucleotides match TRBD1. The CDR3 DNA follows: TGCAGCGTACCCTTCGCTAGGGACAGGGGGCGAGCTTTCTTT. Its translation: CSVPFARDRGRAFF.